Presented here are 10 T cell receptor beta chains from one specimen sequenced in a study of cytomegalovirus exposure and HLA in healthy donors. The assay was immunoSEQ multiplex PCR, and TCRdb's table has in-frame clones only and misses some. In the table there are about 190,000 clones, more than 75% of which are singletons. The material sequenced was PBMCs. The origin of the receptors is a man aged 18-30 years in good health and CMV-seropositive.

This clone was recorded once. The rearrangement joins TRBV7-6 to TRBJ2-1; a possible D gene is TRBD2 (6 bases). The CDR3 extends over 16 amino acids. The germline V gene has CDR1 SGHVS and CDR2 FNYEAQ. Trimming stripped 0 bases from V and 6 bases from J, with 15 bases between. This chain's CDR3 is CASSLAAELAPNEQFF. The CDR3 nucleotides are TGTGCCAGCAGCTTAGCGGCTGAACTAGCCCCCAATGAGCAGTTCTTC.

The CDR3 protein is CASSPQGYGETQYF. CDR3 in DNA: TGTGCCAGCTCACCACAGGGGTATGGAGAGACCCAGTACTTC. The chain employs TRBV18 and TRBJ2-5, with a weak D call TRBD1 (5 bases). V shed 1 base and J shed 4 bases, with 10 bases lying between them. The CDR3 totals 14 residues. CDR1 KGHSH and CDR2 LQKENI come from the germline V gene. The complete variable domain, with remaining parts taken from reference TRBV18 and TRBJ2-5, reads NAGVMQNPRHLVRRRGQEARLRCSPMKGHSHVYWYRQLPEEGLKFMVYLQKENIIDESGMPKERFSAEFPKEGPSILRIQQVVRGDSAAYFCASSPQGYGETQYFGPGTRLLVL.

V and J are TRBV25-1 and TRBJ1-1, with 8 bases fitting TRBD1. The trim removed 8 bases at V and 2 bases at J, leaving 7 bases unmatched. CDR1 and CDR2 from the germline V gene are MGHDK and SYGVNS. The CDR3 contains 14 residues. CDR3 residues: CASVSDRGNTEAFF. The CDR3 region has the DNA TGTGCCAGCGTATCAGACAGGGGAAACACTGAAGCTTTCTTT.

The chain recombines TRBV9 with TRBJ2-7; 7 nucleotides agree with TRBD1. The CDR3 has 14 amino acids. The ends lost 4 bases at V and 7 bases at J; junction bases unmatched: 11. CDR1 is SGDLS, CDR2 YYNGEE, per germline. The CDR3 nucleotides are TGTGCCAGCAGCCCCCAGGGACAGCCGGGAGAGCAGTACTTC. This translates into CASSPQGQPGEQYF.

The chain has TRBV7-6 and TRBJ1-2, with D possibly matching TRBD1 (5 bases). Per the germline V gene, CDR1 is SGHVS and CDR2 is FNYEAQ. The germline V and J ends were trimmed by 1 base and 7 bases, with 10 bases remaining between them. The CDR3 has 13 residues. The CDR3 region is CASSLGGSLGYTF. The CDR3 region has the DNA TGTGCCAGCAGCTTAGGGGGCAGCCTTGGCTACACCTTC.

V gene TRBV4-3 combines with J gene TRBJ2-1, with 7 bases matching TRBD2. The CDR3 length is 15 residues. Germline-derived CDR1 and CDR2 are LGHNA and YSLEER. After removal of 4 bases from V and 4 bases from J, the junction contained 7 bases not matched to a gene. The CDR3 protein is CASSPLAGSYNEQFF. CDR3 DNA sequence: TGCGCCAGCAGCCCCTTAGCGGGTAGTTACAATGAGCAGTTCTTC.

The chain has TRBV4-1 and TRBJ2-7, with 7 positions matching TRBD2. V was clipped by 1 base and J by 3 bases; unmatched bases: 6. This CDR3 region has 15 residues. CDR1 MGHRA and CDR2 YSYEKL come from the germline V gene. The DNA for the CDR3 is TGCGCCAGCAGCCAAGGGAACGGCGGGAGCTACGAGCAGTACTTC. Translating it yields CASSQGNGGSYEQYF.

The sample holds a few counts of this clone. The chain is built from TRBV6-5 and TRBJ1-2; 10 bases align to TRBD1. The V gene end was trimmed by 6 bases and the J gene end by 4 bases; junction bases not matched to a gene: 2. The CDR3 extends over 13 amino acids. Per the germline V gene, CDR1 is MNHEY and CDR2 is SVGAGI. The chain's CDR3 is CASRRQGAYGYTF. The CDR3 DNA reads TGTGCCAGCAGAAGACAGGGGGCCTATGGCTACACCTTC.

This chain uses TRBV11-2 with TRBJ2-7; tentative D call: TRBD2 (6 bases). Trimming cost V 5 bases and J 7 bases, with 15 bases left between them. The CDR3 totals 13 residues. Germline values: CDR1 SGHAT, CDR2 FQNNGV. CDR3 residues: CASSLGSGGEQYF. Written as DNA, the CDR3 is TGTGCCAGCAGCCTGGGTAGCGGAGGGGAGCAGTACTTC.

This sequence joins TRBV10-3 and TRBJ1-5, with 8 bases aligning to TRBD1. Germline CDR1 reads ENHRY; CDR2 reads SYGVKD. With 2 bases clipped from V and 0 bases from J, the junction kept 3 bases outside the gene matches. The CDR3 sequence is 16 residues long. The CDR3 DNA reads as TGTGCCATCAGTGAGGGGGACAGGATTAGCAATCAGCCCCAGCATTTT. Translating it yields CAISEGDRISNQPQHF.